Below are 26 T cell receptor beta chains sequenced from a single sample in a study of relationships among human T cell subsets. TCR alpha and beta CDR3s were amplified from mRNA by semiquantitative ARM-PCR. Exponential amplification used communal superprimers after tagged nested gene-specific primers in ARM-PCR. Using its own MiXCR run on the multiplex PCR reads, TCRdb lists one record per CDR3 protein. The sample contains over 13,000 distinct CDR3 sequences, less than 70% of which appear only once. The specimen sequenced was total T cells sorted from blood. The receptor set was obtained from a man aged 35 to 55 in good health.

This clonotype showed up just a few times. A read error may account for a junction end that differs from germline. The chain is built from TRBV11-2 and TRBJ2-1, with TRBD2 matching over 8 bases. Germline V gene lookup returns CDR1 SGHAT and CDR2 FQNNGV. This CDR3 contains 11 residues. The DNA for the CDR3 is TGTGCCAGCAGCCCGGGGGGACTAGTTTCCTTC. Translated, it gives CASSPGGLVSF.

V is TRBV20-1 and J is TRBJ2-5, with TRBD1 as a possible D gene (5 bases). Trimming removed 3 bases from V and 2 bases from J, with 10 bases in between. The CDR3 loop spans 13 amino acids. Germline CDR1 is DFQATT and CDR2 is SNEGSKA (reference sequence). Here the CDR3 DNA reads TGCAGTGCTAGCCGGCAGGGTCAAGAGACCCAGTACTTC. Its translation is CSASRQGQETQYF.

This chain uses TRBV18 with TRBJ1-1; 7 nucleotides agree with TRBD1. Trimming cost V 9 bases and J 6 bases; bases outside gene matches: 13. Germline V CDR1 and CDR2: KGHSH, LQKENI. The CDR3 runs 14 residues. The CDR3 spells CASQTTTGAAEAFF. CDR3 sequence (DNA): TGTGCCAGTCAGACAACTACAGGGGCCGCTGAAGCTTTCTTT. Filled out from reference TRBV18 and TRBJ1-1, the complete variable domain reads NAGVMQNPRHLVRRRGQEARLRCSPMKGHSHVYWYRQLPEEGLKFMVYLQKENIIDESGMPKERFSAEFPKEGPSILRIQQVVRGDSAAYFCASQTTTGAAEAFFGQGTRLTVV.

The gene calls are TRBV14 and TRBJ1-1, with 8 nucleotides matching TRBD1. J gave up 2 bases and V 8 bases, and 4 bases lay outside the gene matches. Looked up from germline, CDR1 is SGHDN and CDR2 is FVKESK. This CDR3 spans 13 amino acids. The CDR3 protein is CASAGQGNTEAFF. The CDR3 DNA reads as TGTGCCAGCGCCGGACAGGGAAACACTGAAGCTTTCTTT.

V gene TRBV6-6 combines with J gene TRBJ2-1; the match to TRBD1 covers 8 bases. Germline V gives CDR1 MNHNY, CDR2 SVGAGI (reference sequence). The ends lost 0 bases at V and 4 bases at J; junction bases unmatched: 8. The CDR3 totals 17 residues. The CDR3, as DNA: TGTGCCAGCAGTTACTCCTACCGGGACAGGAGGTACAATGAGCAGTTCTTC. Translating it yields CASSYSYRDRRYNEQFF.

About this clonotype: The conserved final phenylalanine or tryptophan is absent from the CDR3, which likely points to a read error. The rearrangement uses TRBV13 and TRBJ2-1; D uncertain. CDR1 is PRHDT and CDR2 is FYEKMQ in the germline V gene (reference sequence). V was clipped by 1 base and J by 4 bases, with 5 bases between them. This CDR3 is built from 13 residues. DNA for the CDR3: TGTGCCAGCAGCTTAGACGGATACAATGAGCAGTTCCTC. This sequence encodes CASSLDGYNEQFL.

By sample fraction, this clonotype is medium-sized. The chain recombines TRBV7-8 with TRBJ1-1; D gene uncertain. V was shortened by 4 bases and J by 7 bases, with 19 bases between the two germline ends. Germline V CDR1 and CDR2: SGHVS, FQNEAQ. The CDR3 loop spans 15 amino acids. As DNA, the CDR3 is TGTGCCAGCAGCTCACGACACTTGGGTACTCGTGAAGCTTTCTTT. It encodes CASSSRHLGTREAFF.

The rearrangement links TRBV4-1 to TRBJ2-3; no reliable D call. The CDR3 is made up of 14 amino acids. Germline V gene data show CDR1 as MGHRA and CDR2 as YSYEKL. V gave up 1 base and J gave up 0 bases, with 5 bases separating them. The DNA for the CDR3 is TGCGCCAGCAGCCAAGGCGGAAGCACAGATACGCAGTATTTT. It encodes CASSQGGSTDTQYF.

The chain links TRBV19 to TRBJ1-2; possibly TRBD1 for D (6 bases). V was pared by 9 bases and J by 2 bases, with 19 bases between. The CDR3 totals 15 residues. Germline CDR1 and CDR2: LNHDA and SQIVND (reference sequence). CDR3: CASSLERGGNYGYTF. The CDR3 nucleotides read TGTGCCAGCAGCTTAGAGAGAGGGGGGAACTATGGCTACACCTTC.

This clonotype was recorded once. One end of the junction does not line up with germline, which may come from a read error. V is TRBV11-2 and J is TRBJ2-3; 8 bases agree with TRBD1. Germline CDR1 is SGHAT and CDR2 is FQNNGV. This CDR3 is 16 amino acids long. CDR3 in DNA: TGTGCCAGCAGCATACCGGGACAGGCCTTGAAAGATACGCAGTATTTC. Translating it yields CASSIPGQALKDTQYF.

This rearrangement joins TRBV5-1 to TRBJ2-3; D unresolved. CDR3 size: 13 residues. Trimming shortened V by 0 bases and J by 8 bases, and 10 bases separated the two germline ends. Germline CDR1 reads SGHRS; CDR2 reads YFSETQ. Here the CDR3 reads CASSLAGEVTQYF. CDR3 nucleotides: TGCGCCAGCAGCTTGGCAGGCGAAGTTACGCAGTATTTT.

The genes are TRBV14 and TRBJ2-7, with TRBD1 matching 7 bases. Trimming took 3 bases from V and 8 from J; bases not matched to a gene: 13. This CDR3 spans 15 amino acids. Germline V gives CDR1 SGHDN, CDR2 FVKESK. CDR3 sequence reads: CASSHSTWAGGKQYF. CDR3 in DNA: TGTGCCAGCAGCCACTCCACCTGGGCAGGGGGTAAGCAGTACTTC.

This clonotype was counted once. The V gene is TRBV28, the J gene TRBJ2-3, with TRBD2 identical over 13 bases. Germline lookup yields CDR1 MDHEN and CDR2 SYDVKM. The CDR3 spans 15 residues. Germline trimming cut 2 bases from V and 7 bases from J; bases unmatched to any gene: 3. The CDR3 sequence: CASSLTSGGANTQYF. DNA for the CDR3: TGTGCCAGCAGTTTAACTAGCGGGGGGGCGAATACGCAGTATTTT.

The CDR3 DNA follows: TGTGCCAGCAGCTTAGGCCGGGACCCTTCACCCCTCCACTTT. Amino acids: CASSLGRDPSPLHF. The chain has TRBV11-2 and TRBJ1-6; D is perhaps TRBD1 (5 bases). With 1 base removed from V and 9 bases from J, the gap between germline ends came to 10 bases. The CDR3 runs 14 residues. CDR1 SGHAT and CDR2 FQNNGV come from the germline V gene. Looking up the rest from reference TRBV11-2 and TRBJ1-6 gives the full variable domain: EAGVAQSPRYKIIEKRQSVAFWCNPISGHATLYWYQQILGQGPKLLIQFQNNGVVDDSQLPKDRFSAERLKGVDSTLKIQPAKLEDSAVYLCASSLGRDPSPLHFGNGTRLTVT.

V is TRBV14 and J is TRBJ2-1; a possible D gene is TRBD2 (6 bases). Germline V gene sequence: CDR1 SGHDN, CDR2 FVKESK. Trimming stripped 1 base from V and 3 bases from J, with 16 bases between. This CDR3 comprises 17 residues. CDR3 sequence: CASSQVKAGTYYNEQFF. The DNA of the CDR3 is TGTGCCAGCAGCCAAGTTAAGGCTGGGACTTACTACAATGAGCAGTTCTTC.

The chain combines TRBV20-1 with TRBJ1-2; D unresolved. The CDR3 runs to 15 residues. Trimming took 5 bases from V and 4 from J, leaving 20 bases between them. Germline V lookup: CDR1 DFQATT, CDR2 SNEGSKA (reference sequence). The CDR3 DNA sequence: TGCAGTGCTGCTCCGACAAACCCAGATGCCTATGGCTACACCTTC. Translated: CSAAPTNPDAYGYTF.

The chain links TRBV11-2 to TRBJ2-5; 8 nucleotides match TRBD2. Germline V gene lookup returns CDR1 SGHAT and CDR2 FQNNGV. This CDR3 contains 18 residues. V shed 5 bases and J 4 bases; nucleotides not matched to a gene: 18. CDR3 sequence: CASSPRYPIAGWIETQYF. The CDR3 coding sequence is TGTGCCAGCAGCCCCCGTTACCCTATAGCGGGGTGGATAGAGACCCAGTACTTC.

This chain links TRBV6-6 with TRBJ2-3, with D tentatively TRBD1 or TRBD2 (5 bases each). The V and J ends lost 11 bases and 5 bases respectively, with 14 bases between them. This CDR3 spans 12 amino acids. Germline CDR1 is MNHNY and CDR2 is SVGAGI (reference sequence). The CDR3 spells CAGGEGRDTQYF. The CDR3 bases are TGTGCCGGCGGCGAGGGGCGAGATACGCAGTATTTT.

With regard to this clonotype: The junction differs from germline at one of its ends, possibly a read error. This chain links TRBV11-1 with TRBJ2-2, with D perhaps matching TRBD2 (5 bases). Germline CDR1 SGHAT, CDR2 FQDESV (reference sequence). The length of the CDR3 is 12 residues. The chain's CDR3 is CASSLAAGKLFF. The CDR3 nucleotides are TGTGCCAGCAGCTTAGCCGCCGGGAAGCTGTTTTTT.

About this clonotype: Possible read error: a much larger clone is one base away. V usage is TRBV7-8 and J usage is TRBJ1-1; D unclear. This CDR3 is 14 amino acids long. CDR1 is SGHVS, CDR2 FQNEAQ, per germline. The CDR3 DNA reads TGTGCCAACAGCTTACTTCTCCGGAACACTGAAGCTTTCTTT. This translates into CANSLLLRNTEAFF.

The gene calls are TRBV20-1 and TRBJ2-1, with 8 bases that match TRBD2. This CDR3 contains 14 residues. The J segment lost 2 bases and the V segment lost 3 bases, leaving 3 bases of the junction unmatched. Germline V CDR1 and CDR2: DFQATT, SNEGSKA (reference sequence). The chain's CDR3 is CSAREAGAYNEQFF. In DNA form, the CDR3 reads TGCAGTGCTAGGGAAGCGGGGGCCTACAATGAGCAGTTCTTC.

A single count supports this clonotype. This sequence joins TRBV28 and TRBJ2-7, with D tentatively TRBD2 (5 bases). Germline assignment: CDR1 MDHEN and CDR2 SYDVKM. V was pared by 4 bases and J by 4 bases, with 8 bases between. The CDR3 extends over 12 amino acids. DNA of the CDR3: TGTGCCAGCAGTTCCAGGACTTACGAGCAGTACTTC. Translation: CASSSRTYEQYF.

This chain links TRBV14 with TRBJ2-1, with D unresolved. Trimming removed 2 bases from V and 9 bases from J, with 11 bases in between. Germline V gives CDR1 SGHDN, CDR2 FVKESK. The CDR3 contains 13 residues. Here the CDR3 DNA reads TGTGCCAGCAGCCAATCTACCGCCAGTGAGCAGTTCTTC. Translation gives CASSQSTASEQFF.

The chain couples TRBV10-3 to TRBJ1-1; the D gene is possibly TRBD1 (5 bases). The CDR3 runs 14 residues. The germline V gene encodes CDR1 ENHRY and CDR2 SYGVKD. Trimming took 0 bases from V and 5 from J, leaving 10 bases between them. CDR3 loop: CAISESVGGTEAFF. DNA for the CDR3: TGTGCCATCAGTGAGTCTGTTGGGGGTACTGAAGCTTTCTTT.

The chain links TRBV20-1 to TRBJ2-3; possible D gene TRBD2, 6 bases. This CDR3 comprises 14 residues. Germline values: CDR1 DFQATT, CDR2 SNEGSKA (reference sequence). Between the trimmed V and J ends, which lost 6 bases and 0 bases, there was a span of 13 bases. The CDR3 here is CSAGASASTDTQYF. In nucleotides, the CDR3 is TGCAGTGCCGGAGCTAGCGCGAGCACAGATACGCAGTATTTT.

The CDR3 sequence is CASSLWGAQQYF. Here the CDR3 DNA reads TGTGCCAGCAGTTTATGGGGGGCGCAGCAGTACTTC. The gene calls are TRBV28 and TRBJ2-7; a weak D match, TRBD1 (6 bases). The V gene's germline CDR1 is MDHEN and CDR2 SYDVKM. V was pared by 0 bases and J by 8 bases, with 8 bases between. CDR3 size: 12 residues.